This is a list of T cell receptor beta chains from one sample in a study of blood T cells in healthy people across ages. Using its own MiXCR run on the 5' RACE reads, TCRdb lists one record per CDR3 protein. The sample holds about 590,000 distinct CDR3 sequences, roughly 30% seen once. The sequencing sample was made of blood. The receptors stem from a woman older than 75 in good health. Both conserved end residues are part of each CDR3. Each record gives: J gene, clone size, D gene, V gene, CDR3 protein, CDR3 DNA. A D gene is named only where the DNA matches it firmly. The size of a clone is reported for some rows only, either as once, few or many, or as a class for expanded clones.

J: TRBJ2-7; size: many; D: -; V: TRBV18; CDR3: CASSPQKTYEQYF; DNA: TGTGCCAGCTCACCTCAGAAAACCTACGAGCAGTACTTC
J: TRBJ2-3; size: -; D: TRBD2; V: TRBV7-9; CDR3: CAGSLGLAGSTDTQYF; DNA: TGTGCCGGCAGCTTAGGACTAGCGGGGAGCACAGATACGCAGTATTTT
J: TRBJ2-5; size: -; D: -; V: TRBV20-1; CDR3: CSARFRGNQETQYF; DNA: TGCAGTGCTAGGTTTCGGGGTAACCAAGAGACCCAGTACTTC
J: TRBJ2-7; size: -; D: -; V: TRBV7-2; CDR3: CASSLDPSRATYEQYF; DNA: TGTGCCAGCAGCTTAGACCCCAGCCGGGCGACCTACGAGCAGTACTTC
J: TRBJ1-1; size: many; D: -; V: TRBV29-1; CDR3: CSVPDIRMNTEAFF; DNA: TGCAGCGTTCCTGACATACGAATGAACACTGAAGCTTTCTTT
J: TRBJ2-5; size: -; D: -; V: TRBV3-1; CDR3: CASSQEPAVGTQYF; DNA: TGTGCCAGCAGCCAAGAACCCGCTGTAGGGACCCAGTACTTC
J: TRBJ1-4; size: few; D: -; V: TRBV2; CDR3: CASSEARQNEKLFF; DNA: TGTGCCAGCAGTGAAGCGCGGCAGAATGAAAAACTGTTTTTT
J: TRBJ1-4; size: -; D: -; V: TRBV5-1; CDR3: CASALGGATNEKLFF; DNA: TGCGCCAGCGCCCTTGGAGGGGCAACTAATGAAAAACTGTTTTTT
J: TRBJ2-5; size: many; D: TRBD2; V: TRBV7-2; CDR3: CASSLVLAGGQETQYF; DNA: TGTGCCAGCAGCTTAGTACTAGCGGGGGGCCAAGAGACCCAGTACTTC
J: TRBJ2-3; size: -; D: -; V: TRBV12-3/TRBV12-4; CDR3: CASSLLKGCTDTQYF; DNA: TGTGCCAGCAGTTTACTTAAGGGGTGCACAGATACGCAGTATTTT
J: TRBJ2-7; size: -; D: -; V: TRBV15; CDR3: CATSGGLYYEQYF; DNA: TGTGCCACCAGCGGGGGACTTTACTACGAGCAGTACTTC
J: TRBJ2-1; size: many; D: TRBD2; V: TRBV7-8; CDR3: CASSIGTSYNEQFF; DNA: TGTGCCAGCAGCATAGGGACTAGCTACAATGAGCAGTTCTTC
J: TRBJ2-3; size: many; D: TRBD2; V: TRBV14; CDR3: CASSRSGLTDTQYF; DNA: TGTGCCAGCAGCCGATCGGGACTAACGGATACGCAGTATTTT
J: TRBJ2-7; size: many; D: TRBD1; V: TRBV6-5; CDR3: CASSSSRRQGARDEQYF; DNA: TGTGCCAGCAGTTCTTCACGGCGACAGGGAGCAAGGGACGAGCAGTACTTC